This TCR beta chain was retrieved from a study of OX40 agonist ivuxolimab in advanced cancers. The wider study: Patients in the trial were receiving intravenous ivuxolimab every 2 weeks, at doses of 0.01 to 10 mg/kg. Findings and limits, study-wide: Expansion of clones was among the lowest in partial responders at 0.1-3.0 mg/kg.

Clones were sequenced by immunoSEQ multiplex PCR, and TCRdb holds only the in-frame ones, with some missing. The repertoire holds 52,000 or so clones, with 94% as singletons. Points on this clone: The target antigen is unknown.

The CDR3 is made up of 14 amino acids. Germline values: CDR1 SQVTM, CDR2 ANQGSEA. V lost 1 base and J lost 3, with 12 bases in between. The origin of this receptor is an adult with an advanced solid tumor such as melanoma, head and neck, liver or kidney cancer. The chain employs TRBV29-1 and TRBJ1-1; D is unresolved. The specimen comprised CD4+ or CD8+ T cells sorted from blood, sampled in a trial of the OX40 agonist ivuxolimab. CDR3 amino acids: CSVEVEGRDTEAFF. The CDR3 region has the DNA TGCAGCGTTGAAGTGGAAGGGAGGGACACTGAAGCTTTCTTT.